One and the same sample provided the 15 T cell receptor beta chains below, sequenced in a study of identifying expanded T cells in peripheral blood. Clones were read by immunoSEQ multiplex PCR, and TCRdb kept only the in-frame ones, dropping some. The data contain some 93,000 clones, 88% of them singletons. Sequenced: blood. Receptors originate from a person aged 18 to 69 in good health.

This clone came up a few times. The V gene is TRBV9, the J gene TRBJ2-1, with 8 nucleotides matching TRBD2. Germline CDR1 reads SGDLS; CDR2 reads YYNGEE. With 4 bases clipped from V and 7 bases from J, the junction kept 16 bases outside the gene matches. CDR3 size: 17 residues. In DNA, the CDR3 is TGTGCCAGCAGCACGAGGGGAGCGGGAGTGGGTCAGAATGAGCAGTTCTTC. Translation: CASSTRGAGVGQNEQFF.

The V and J genes are TRBV6-6 and TRBJ2-1, with 9 bases that match TRBD2. Looked up from germline, CDR1 is MNHNY and CDR2 is SVGAGI (reference sequence). J was trimmed by 4 bases and V by 6 bases; bases with no gene match: 4. CDR3 length: 14 residues. This chain's CDR3 is CASSTLAGYNEQFF. The CDR3 nucleotides read TGTGCCAGCAGCACGCTAGCGGGGTACAATGAGCAGTTCTTC.

The chain joins TRBV6-5 to TRBJ1-5; 12 nucleotides align to TRBD1. CDR3 size: 15 residues. The V and J ends lost 6 bases and 7 bases, in that order; junction bases with no gene match: 7. Germline V CDR1 and CDR2: MNHEY, SVGAGI. CDR3 sequence: CASSLGQGAGQPQHF. The CDR3 coding sequence is TGTGCCAGCAGCCTGGGACAGGGGGCAGGCCAGCCCCAGCATTTT.

The V and J genes are TRBV6-1 and TRBJ2-1; 7 nucleotides match TRBD1. The CDR3 extends over 15 amino acids. Trimming at V came to 0 bases and at J to 4 bases, leaving 3 bases not matched to a gene. CDR1 and CDR2 (germline): MNHNS, SASEGT. The CDR3: CASSEAGTVYNEQFF. As DNA, the CDR3 is TGTGCCAGCAGTGAAGCCGGGACAGTTTACAATGAGCAGTTCTTC.

The chain has TRBV6-1 and TRBJ2-1, with 8 nucleotides matching TRBD1. Germline trimming cut 7 bases from V and 9 bases from J; bases unmatched to any gene: 11. Germline V lookup: CDR1 MNHNS, CDR2 SASEGT. This CDR3 contains 14 residues. CDR3 DNA sequence: TGTGCCAGCACCCGGGACAGGTCGGATACTGAGCAGTTCTTC. Amino acids: CASTRDRSDTEQFF.

The CDR3 region has the DNA TGCGCCAGCAGCTTTTCCCCGGGAGAAAGCACCATATATTTT. This encodes CASSFSPGESTIYF. The V call is TRBV5-1, the J call TRBJ1-3, with unresolved D. Trimming shortened V by 2 bases and J by 9 bases, and 15 bases separated the two germline ends. The CDR3 contains 14 residues. The germline V gene has CDR1 SGHRS and CDR2 YFSETQ.

The rearrangement uses TRBV7-9 and TRBJ1-3; D is ambiguous. This CDR3 comprises 13 residues. In germline, CDR1 is SEHNR, CDR2 FQNEAQ (reference sequence). Trimming took 3 bases from V and 4 from J, leaving 7 bases between them. The CDR3 coding sequence is TGTGCCAGCAGCTTGATGGTAGGAAACACCATATATTTT. Protein product: CASSLMVGNTIYF.

This chain connects TRBV27 to TRBJ1-1; 7 bases map to TRBD1. Per germline, CDR1 MNHEY and CDR2 SMNVEV (reference sequence). There are 15 residues in the CDR3. The J segment lost 2 bases and the V segment lost 5 bases, leaving 8 bases of the junction unmatched. CDR3 sequence: CASSPPNRGNTEAFF. In DNA, the CDR3 is TGTGCCAGCAGTCCCCCCAACAGGGGTAACACTGAAGCTTTCTTT.

CDR3 in DNA: TGTGCCAGTAGTAGCTTACAGGGCTCCTCCGGAAACACCATATATTTT. Its protein is CASSSLQGSSGNTIYF. The chain has TRBV19 and TRBJ1-3; tentatively, D is TRBD1 (6 bases). Germline-derived CDR1 and CDR2 are LNHDA and SQIVND (reference sequence). V was cut by 4 bases and J by 4 bases, with 17 bases left in between. The CDR3 has 16 residues.

Only one count was recorded for this clone. V is TRBV9 and J is TRBJ1-1, with D unclear. Looked up from germline, CDR1 is SGDLS and CDR2 is YYNGEE. V lost 2 bases and J 0 bases, leaving 5 bases between the germline ends. The CDR3 sequence is 13 residues long. The CDR3 DNA sequence: TGTGCCAGCAGCGTGAGGATGAACACTGAAGCTTTCTTT. Its protein is CASSVRMNTEAFF.

This chain uses TRBV15 with TRBJ1-1; 9 bases fit TRBD1. The germline gives CDR1 LNHNV, CDR2 YYDKDF (reference sequence). This CDR3 spans 15 amino acids. With 6 bases clipped from V and 10 bases from J, the junction kept 15 bases outside the gene matches. CDR3 coding DNA: TGTGCCACCAGACCGGACAGGCGCGAGGGACAGGGAGCTTTCTTT. Protein: CATRPDRREGQGAFF.

The chain has TRBV7-2 and TRBJ1-5, with 8 bases that match TRBD1. The CDR3 consists of 14 residues. With 5 bases clipped from V and 7 bases from J, the junction kept 7 bases outside the gene matches. Germline V gene lookup returns CDR1 SGHTA and CDR2 FQGNSA. CDR3: CASSRGQANQPQHF. CDR3 coding DNA: TGTGCCAGCAGCAGGGGACAGGCCAACCAGCCCCAGCATTTT.

The chain employs TRBV7-9 and TRBJ2-7; no definite D call. CDR1 is SEHNR and CDR2 is FQNEAQ in the germline V gene (reference sequence). This CDR3 region has 11 residues. V was cut by 3 bases and J by 5 bases, with 5 bases left in between. CDR3 residues: CASSFYDEQYF. The CDR3 bases are TGTGCCAGCAGCTTTTATGACGAGCAGTACTTC.

This clone was counted once. V and J are TRBV6-1 and TRBJ1-6; 7 nucleotides line up with TRBD1. The CDR3 consists of 14 residues. V dropped 6 bases and J dropped 10; count of bases not matched to a gene: 9. Germline CDR1 reads MNHNS; CDR2 reads SASEGT. CDR3 nucleotides: TGTGCCAGCAGCCAGGAGGGGGCCGGGTCACCCCTCCACTTT. It is translated as CASSQEGAGSPLHF.

This clone was recorded only once. J is TRBJ1-4 and V is TRBV6-1, with D perhaps TRBD1 (6 bases). Between the trimmed V and J ends, which lost 1 base and 3 bases, there was a span of 15 bases. CDR1 is MNHNS, CDR2 SASEGT, per germline. There are 17 residues in the CDR3. In DNA, the CDR3 is TGTGCCAGCAGTGAAGAGCGGGGGCGTCGGGCTAATGAAAAACTGTTTTTT. Residues: CASSEERGRRANEKLFF.